The 19 T cell receptor beta chains reported below all come from one sample, sequenced in a study of beta chain features in type 1 diabetes. Investigators reverse transcribed all isolated RNA, so they sequenced expressed TCRB transcripts. Sequencing was performed with immunoSEQ multiplex PCR; in TCRdb, only in-frame clones are kept and a portion is missing. The table has about 200,000 clones, approximately 11% seen once. Sample: central memory CD4+ T cells from blood. All receptors derive from a man in his late teens or twenties in good health.

V and J are TRBV6-1 and TRBJ2-3; D remains unclear. This CDR3 has 15 residues. Germline V CDR1 and CDR2: MNHNS, SASEGT. V was cut by 6 bases and J by 2 bases, with 15 bases left in between. The CDR3 nucleotides read TGTGCCAGCAGCGTCTCATCCGCCCACACAGATACGCAGTATTTT. Protein: CASSVSSAHTDTQYF.

The chain uses TRBV6-5 and TRBJ2-7, with 11 positions matching TRBD2. The germline gives CDR1 MNHEY, CDR2 SVGAGI. Trimming cost V 4 bases and J 0 bases; bases outside gene matches: 5. The CDR3 totals 16 residues. The CDR3 DNA sequence: TGTGCCAGCAGTTTGGGACTAGCGGAGCACTCCTACGAGCAGTACTTC. It is translated as CASSLGLAEHSYEQYF.

V gene TRBV28 combines with J gene TRBJ2-7, with 8 bases aligning to TRBD2. The CDR3 spans 13 residues. The trim removed 6 bases at V and 0 bases at J, leaving 1 base unmatched. Germline CDR1 reads MDHEN; CDR2 reads SYDVKM. CDR3 sequence reads: CASRLAASYEQYF. DNA for the CDR3: TGTGCCAGCAGACTAGCGGCCTCCTACGAGCAGTACTTC.

This clone has more than one count but fewer than ten. The chain employs TRBV4-1 and TRBJ2-7; 8 bases agree with TRBD2. Germline-derived CDR1 and CDR2 are MGHRA and YSYEKL. There are 15 residues in the CDR3. J gave up 2 bases and V 1 base, and 4 bases lay outside the gene matches. The CDR3 coding sequence is TGCGCCAGCAGCCAAGCACGGGAGGGCCCCTACGAGCAGTACTTC. Translated, it gives CASSQAREGPYEQYF.

This clone was picked up a small number of times. The chain links TRBV5-4 to TRBJ2-1, with a possible D match to TRBD2 (6 bases). V was cut by 3 bases and J by 4 bases, with 14 bases left in between. The CDR3 is 15 amino acids. Per the germline V gene, CDR1 is SGHNT and CDR2 is YYREEE (reference sequence). CDR3 loop: CASSYRTTSYNEQFF. The CDR3 coding sequence is TGTGCCAGCAGCTATCGGACTACCTCTTACAATGAGCAGTTCTTC.

In its sample, this clone was seen a few times. V is TRBV11-2 and J is TRBJ2-7, with TRBD2 as a possible D gene (5 bases). The CDR3 covers 16 residues. V was pared by 5 bases and J by 0 bases, with 17 bases between. Per the germline V gene, CDR1 is SGHAT and CDR2 is FQNNGV. The DNA for the CDR3 is TGTGCCAGCAGCGCCTGGCCCGGGGAGAGCTCCTACGAGCAGTACTTC. Amino acids: CASSAWPGESSYEQYF.

This rearrangement joins TRBV30 to TRBJ2-3, with 11 bases aligning to TRBD2. This CDR3 has 14 amino acids. Germline CDR1 reads GTSNPN; CDR2 reads SVGIG (reference sequence). After removal of 4 bases from V and 8 bases from J, the junction contained 8 bases not matched to a gene. The DNA for the CDR3 is TGTGCCTGGACTAGCGGGAGGAGCGTGGGTACGCAGTATTTT. Protein sequence: CAWTSGRSVGTQYF.

This clone was found a few times. Other DNA sequences of this sample code for an identical CDR3. CDR3 coding DNA: TGCGCCAGCAGCTTAGGCCAGAGGACAGATACGCAGTATTTT. Amino acid sequence: CASSLGQRTDTQYF. This chain connects TRBV5-1 to TRBJ2-3; D gene ambiguous. In germline, CDR1 is SGHRS, CDR2 YFSETQ. Deletions cut 2 bases from V and 3 bases from J, with 10 bases between. The CDR3 runs to 14 residues.

On this clone itself: A read error may be the cause here, since a much bigger clone is one base away. V is TRBV2 and J is TRBJ1-5, with D possibly matching TRBD1 (6 bases). V was shortened by 8 bases and J by 1 base, with 9 bases between the two germline ends. Germline assignment: CDR1 SNHLY and CDR2 FYNNEI. This CDR3 has 13 amino acids. The CDR3 reads CASRGQSNQPQHF. As DNA, the CDR3 is TGTGCCAGCCGGGGGCAGAGCAATCAGCCCCAGCATTTT.

The sample holds a few counts of this clone. The CDR3 loop reads CASSKHVAGGHRSGELFF. In DNA, the CDR3 is TGTGCCAGCAGCAAACATGTAGCGGGAGGGCATCGATCCGGGGAGCTGTTTTTT. The genes are TRBV21-1 and TRBJ2-2; TRBD2, the table's D call, lacks a check against the DNA. TRBV21-1 is an annotated pseudogene. The CDR3 is made up of 18 amino acids.

This clone was counted only a few times. The chain recombines TRBV15 with TRBJ1-2, with D unresolved. V lost 0 bases, J lost 5 bases, and 19 bases lay in between. This CDR3 region has 17 residues. CDR1 is LNHNV and CDR2 is YYDKDF in the germline V gene (reference sequence). CDR3 protein: CATSRDRVEGGTYGYTF. The CDR3 nucleotides are TGTGCCACCAGCAGAGATCGAGTAGAGGGTGGTACATATGGCTACACCTTC.

This clone occurred a few times. The genes are TRBV30 and TRBJ1-5; the D gene is possibly TRBD1 (6 bases). CDR3 length equals 14 residues. The germline V and J ends were trimmed by 3 bases and 7 bases, with 16 bases remaining between them. CDR1 GTSNPN and CDR2 SVGIG come from the germline V gene (reference sequence). DNA of the CDR3: TGTGCCTGGAGCCCCGGGACATCATACCAGCCCCAGCATTTT. Its protein is CAWSPGTSYQPQHF.

This clone was seen a handful of times. The gene calls are TRBV5-1 and TRBJ2-3; 10 positions match TRBD2. Germline assignment: CDR1 SGHRS and CDR2 YFSETQ. The CDR3 has 15 residues. V trimming: 5 bases; J trimming: 4 bases; junction bases outside the gene matches: 7. The CDR3 loop reads CASSSGLALPDTQYF. The CDR3 DNA sequence: TGCGCCAGCAGTTCGGGACTAGCGCTTCCAGATACGCAGTATTTT.

The V call is TRBV18, the J call TRBJ1-1, with D perhaps TRBD1 (5 bases). Germline CDR1 reads KGHSH; CDR2 reads LQKENI. Trimming pared 3 bases from V and 2 bases from J, leaving 10 bases between. The CDR3 totals 14 residues. CDR3 nucleotides: TGTGCCAGCTCACCGGGACGGGGTAACACTGAAGCTTTCTTT. This gives the protein CASSPGRGNTEAFF.

This chain connects TRBV27 to TRBJ2-7, with D possibly being TRBD1 or TRBD2 (6 bases each). Germline V gene lookup returns CDR1 MNHEY and CDR2 SMNVEV (reference sequence). This CDR3 contains 17 residues. V was cut by 0 bases and J by 2 bases, with 17 bases left in between. The CDR3 DNA follows: TGTGCCAGCAGTTTATCGATTCGAGCCGGGGGCCCCTACGAGCAGTACTTC. Amino acids: CASSLSIRAGGPYEQYF.

The chain links TRBV18 to TRBJ1-1; TRBD1 agrees at 7 bases. Germline V gives CDR1 KGHSH, CDR2 LQKENI. The CDR3 contains 15 residues. Unmatched junction bases numbered 3, after V lost 1 base and J lost 1 base. For the CDR3, the DNA is TGTGCCAGCTCACCACAGGGGGCAACGAACACTGAAGCTTTCTTT. Translation gives CASSPQGATNTEAFF.

This clone has only a few counts. The rearrangement uses TRBV5-1 and TRBJ2-7, with D possibly TRBD2 on 6 matching bases. Looked up from germline, CDR1 is SGHRS and CDR2 is YFSETQ. CDR3 size: 14 residues. Trimming pared 2 bases from V and 4 bases from J, leaving 13 bases between. CDR3: CASSFGGVRYEQYF. Written as DNA, the CDR3 is TGCGCCAGCAGCTTCGGGGGAGTGCGGTACGAGCAGTACTTC.

J is TRBJ2-6 and V is TRBV11-2; D gene uncertain. The CDR3 has 14 residues. V was shortened by 0 bases and J by 5 bases, with 5 bases between the two germline ends. Germline CDR1 reads SGHAT; CDR2 reads FQNNGV. The CDR3, as DNA: TGTGCCAGCAGCTTAGAGGCCAGGGCCAACGTCCTGACTTTC. Its protein is CASSLEARANVLTF.

The table lists this clone with a few counts. This sequence joins TRBV7-7 and TRBJ2-2, with unresolved D. Trimming pared 2 bases from V and 7 bases from J, leaving 8 bases between. The CDR3 consists of 13 residues. The germline V gene has CDR1 SSHAT and CDR2 FNYEAQ (reference sequence). Here the CDR3 DNA reads TGTGCCAGCAGCTTATTGCAAAACGGGGAGCTGTTTTTT. This sequence encodes CASSLLQNGELFF.